Listed below are T cell receptor beta chains from one sample, sequenced in a study of human T cells and chemical hapten exposure. From the RACE reads, TCRdb called clonotypes with MiXCR, one entry per CDR3 protein. The sample lists some 300,000 distinct CDR3 sequences; 5.5% were seen once. The starting material was whole blood, obtained in connection with sensitization to the hapten diphenylcyclopropenone (DPC). These receptors originate from a woman under 30 with alopecia areata. Some clones in this sample may be carry-over from other donors' samples. The CDR3 runs from the conserved cysteine through the conserved F or W. The D gene is left open where the match is weak. Expanded clones get a size class; other rows say once, few or many, or leave the size out.

j_gene: TRBJ2-3; d_gene: NA; v_gene: TRBV12-3/TRBV12-4; abundance: many; CDR3nt: TGTGCCAGCAGTTTGGGGAAGGTGACGCAGTATTTT; CDR3aa: CASSLGKVTQYF
j_gene: TRBJ2-7; d_gene: NA; v_gene: TRBV20-1; abundance: few; CDR3nt: TGCAGTGCTAGCTCAAGCTGGGGGCGACAATACGAGCAGTACTTC; CDR3aa: CSASSSWGRQYEQYF
j_gene: TRBJ1-1; d_gene: NA; v_gene: TRBV12-3/TRBV12-4; abundance: NA; CDR3nt: TGTGCCAGCAGTTTAGTGATGGGACATTCGAACACTGAAGCTTTCTTT; CDR3aa: CASSLVMGHSNTEAFF
j_gene: TRBJ2-3; d_gene: TRBD1; v_gene: TRBV6-2/TRBV6-3; abundance: few; CDR3nt: TGTGCCAGCAGTTACGCGGACAGGGGTGGGACAGATACGCAGTATTTT; CDR3aa: CASSYADRGGTDTQYF
j_gene: TRBJ2-2; d_gene: NA; v_gene: TRBV3-1; abundance: many; CDR3nt: TGTGCCAGCAGCCAAGATATAAGGAACACCGGGGAGCTGTTTTTT; CDR3aa: CASSQDIRNTGELFF
j_gene: TRBJ2-2; d_gene: NA; v_gene: TRBV5-1; abundance: few; CDR3nt: TGCGCCAGCAGCCTGGGGGACTTGAACACCGGGGAGCTGTTTTTT; CDR3aa: CASSLGDLNTGELFF
j_gene: TRBJ1-5; d_gene: NA; v_gene: TRBV3-1; abundance: NA; CDR3nt: TGTGCCAGCAGCCAAGATAATGGGATTCAGCCCCAGCATTTT; CDR3aa: CASSQDNGIQPQHF
j_gene: TRBJ1-3; d_gene: NA; v_gene: TRBV9; abundance: many; CDR3nt: TGTGCCAGCAGCTCGAGGGGACTGCCTGGAAACACCATATATTTT; CDR3aa: CASSSRGLPGNTIYF
j_gene: TRBJ2-7; d_gene: TRBD1; v_gene: TRBV6-5; abundance: NA; CDR3nt: TGTGCCAGCAGTTACTCAGTCGGACAGGGAGCCTACGAGCAGTACTTC; CDR3aa: CASSYSVGQGAYEQYF
j_gene: TRBJ2-7; d_gene: NA; v_gene: TRBV27; abundance: few; CDR3nt: TGTGCCAGCAGTTTATCTGGCAACTCCTACGAGCAGTACTTC; CDR3aa: CASSLSGNSYEQYF
j_gene: TRBJ2-1; d_gene: NA; v_gene: TRBV20-1; abundance: few; CDR3nt: TGCAGTGCTAGAGGTCGACGGACTGAGGCCTACAATGAGCAGTTCTTC; CDR3aa: CSARGRRTEAYNEQFF
j_gene: TRBJ2-3; d_gene: TRBD2; v_gene: TRBV6-4; abundance: many; CDR3nt: TGTGCCAGCAGTAAAAGCGGGGAGGGAGATACGCAGTATTTT; CDR3aa: CASSKSGEGDTQYF
j_gene: TRBJ2-7; d_gene: NA; v_gene: TRBV13; abundance: few; CDR3nt: TGTGCCAGCAGCTTAAGGGGGGTGATATTATACGAGCAGTACTTC; CDR3aa: CASSLRGVILYEQYF